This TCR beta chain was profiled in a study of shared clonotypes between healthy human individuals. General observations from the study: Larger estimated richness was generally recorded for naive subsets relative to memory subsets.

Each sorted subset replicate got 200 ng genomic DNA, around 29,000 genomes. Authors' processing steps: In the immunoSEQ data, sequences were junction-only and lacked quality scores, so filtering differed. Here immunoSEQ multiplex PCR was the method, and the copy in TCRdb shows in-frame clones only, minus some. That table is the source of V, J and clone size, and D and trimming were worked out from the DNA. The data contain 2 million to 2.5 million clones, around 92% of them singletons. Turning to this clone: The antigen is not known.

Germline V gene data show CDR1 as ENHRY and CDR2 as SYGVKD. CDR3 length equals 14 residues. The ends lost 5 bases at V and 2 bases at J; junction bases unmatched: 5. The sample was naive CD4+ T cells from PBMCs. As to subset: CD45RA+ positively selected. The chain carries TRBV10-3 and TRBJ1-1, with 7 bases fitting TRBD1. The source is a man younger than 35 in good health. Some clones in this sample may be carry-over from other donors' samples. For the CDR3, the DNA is TGTGCCATCAGTAAAACAGGGGACAACACTGAAGCTTTCTTT. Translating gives CAISKTGDNTEAFF.